Below, 9 T cell receptor beta chains from the same sample are listed, as sequenced in a study of patients and donors after allogeneic stem cell transplantation. TCRdb independently ran MiXCR on the RT-PCR reads; one entry per CDR3 protein. Found here are approximately 200,000 distinct CDR3 sequences, less than 45% of them singletons; the top ten hold 33%. Sample: blood, either unsorted or a sorted T cell fraction (not recorded which). The receptor source for this set is a human donor who was either an allogeneic HSCT recipient or a stem cell or donor lymphocyte infusion donor (not recorded which). It is not recorded whose cells these are; they may come from a transplant donor.

This clonotype showed up many times. The V gene is TRBV5-1, the J gene TRBJ1-2; unclear D gene. Germline V lookup: CDR1 SGHRS, CDR2 YFSETQ. V was pared by 4 bases and J by 4 bases, with 8 bases between. This CDR3 comprises 12 residues. CDR3 nucleotide sequence: TGCGCCAGCAGCGACGGTATCTATGGCTACACCTTC. Its protein product is CASSDGIYGYTF.

The chain couples TRBV27 to TRBJ2-1, with 10 bases aligning to TRBD2. J gave up 7 bases and V 5 bases, and 5 bases lay outside the gene matches. The CDR3 totals 14 residues. Germline values: CDR1 MNHEY, CDR2 SMNVEV (reference sequence). The CDR3 bases are TGTGCCAGCAGTCCGGGACTAGCGCTAAATGAGCAGTTCTTC. It codes for CASSPGLALNEQFF.

The chain links TRBV9 to TRBJ2-1, with 13 bases matching TRBD2. Per the germline V gene, CDR1 is SGDLS and CDR2 is YYNGEE. The junction had 3 bases not matched to a gene; V was cut back by 2 bases and J by 7 bases. This CDR3 comprises 15 residues. As DNA, the CDR3 is TGTGCCAGCAGCGTCGGGACTAGCGGGAATAATGAGCAGTTCTTC. Translating it yields CASSVGTSGNNEQFF. The complete variable domain, with remaining parts taken from reference TRBV9 and TRBJ2-1, reads DSGVTQTPKHLITATGQRVTLRCSPRSGDLSVYWYQQSLDQGLQFLIQYYNGEERAKGNILERFSAQQFPDLHSELNLSSLELGDSALYFCASSVGTSGNNEQFFGPGTRLTVL.

This clonotype has only a few counts. V gene TRBV15 combines with J gene TRBJ1-2; the D gene is possibly TRBD1 (5 bases). The CDR3 is 13 amino acids. The germline V and J ends were trimmed by 1 base and 7 bases, with 10 bases remaining between them. Germline assignment: CDR1 LNHNV and CDR2 YYDKDF (reference sequence). CDR3 amino acids: CATSRAQGGGYTF. CDR3 coding DNA: TGTGCCACCAGCAGAGCCCAGGGCGGTGGCTACACCTTC.

This clonotype appeared a few times. This rearrangement joins TRBV11-2 to TRBJ1-6; D remains unclear. Per germline, CDR1 SGHAT and CDR2 FQNNGV. The V end was cut by 1 base, the J end by 8 bases, with 12 bases between. The CDR3 length is 15 residues. CDR3 sequence: CASSLGLGQDSPLHF. The CDR3 DNA sequence: TGTGCCAGCAGCTTAGGTCTGGGTCAGGATTCACCCCTCCACTTT.

This rearrangement joins TRBV7-2 to TRBJ1-3; 8 positions match TRBD1. The CDR3 is 15 amino acids. Per germline, CDR1 SGHTA and CDR2 FQGNSA. V dropped 4 bases and J dropped 4; count of bases not matched to a gene: 6. The CDR3 here is CASSSDRGWGNTIYF. CDR3 nucleotide sequence: TGTGCCAGCAGCTCCGACAGGGGATGGGGAAACACCATATATTTT. The full variable domain, with the rest looked up from reference TRBV7-2 and TRBJ1-3, is GAGVSQSPSNKVTEKGKDVELRCDPISGHTALYWYRQSLGQGLEFLIYFQGNSAPDKSGLPSDRFSAERTGGSVSTLTIQRTQQEDSAVYLCASSSDRGWGNTIYFGEGSWLTVV.

The rearrangement uses TRBV11-2 and TRBJ2-3; maybe TRBD1 (5 bases). The germline CDR1 and CDR2 sequences are SGHAT and FQNNGV. Trimming pared 0 bases from V and 4 bases from J, leaving 17 bases between. This CDR3 has 17 amino acids. This CDR3 reads CASSLDPGRVSADTQYF. Here the CDR3 DNA reads TGTGCCAGCAGCTTAGATCCTGGCAGGGTATCGGCAGATACGCAGTATTTT.

The CDR3 spells CASSSLAQATYSYNEQFF. For the CDR3, the DNA is TGTGCCAGCAGCTCACTAGCGCAGGCTACCTACTCCTACAATGAGCAGTTCTTC. The chain is built from TRBV5-6 and TRBJ2-1, with TRBD2 identical over 7 bases. The germline gives CDR1 SGHDT, CDR2 YYEEEE. J was trimmed by 0 bases and V by 3 bases; bases with no gene match: 12. The CDR3 is 18 amino acids. The full variable domain, with the rest looked up from reference TRBV5-6 and TRBJ2-1, is DAGVTQSPTHLIKTRGQQVTLRCSPKSGHDTVSWYQQALGQGPQFIFQYYEEEERQRGNFPDRFSGHQFPNYSSELNVNALLLGDSALYLCASSSLAQATYSYNEQFFGPGTRLTVL.

V gene TRBV7-2 combines with J gene TRBJ2-2; D is ambiguous. Trimming left V 1 base short and J 4 bases short, with 4 bases between. The germline V gene encodes CDR1 SGHTA and CDR2 FQGNSA. The CDR3 spans 13 residues. CDR3 region: CASSLEFTGELFF. The CDR3 DNA follows: TGTGCCAGCAGCTTAGAATTCACCGGGGAGCTGTTTTTT.